Listed below are T cell receptor beta chains from one sample, sequenced in a study of blood T cell repertoires in COVID-19. The method was immunoSEQ multiplex PCR; TCRdb's version includes in-frame clones alone and lacks a portion of them. The repertoire holds about 170,000 clones, with approximately 87% as singletons. Sequenced material: PBMCs or T cells enriched from blood (not recorded which). These receptors originate from a woman aged 45 to 65 who had recovered from COVID-19. Both conserved end residues are part of each CDR3. Fields, in order: clone size, V gene, D gene, J gene, CDR3 DNA, CDR3 protein. A D gene is named only where the DNA matches it firmly. Size values are once, few and many counts, or a class for expanded clones, and some rows have none.

size: -; V: TRBV6-5; D: -; J: TRBJ1-1; DNA: TGTGCCAGCAGTTATCAAGCCAGGGCTGAAGCTTTCTTT; CDR3: CASSYQARAEAFF
size: few; V: TRBV30; D: TRBD1; J: TRBJ1-1; DNA: TGTGCCTGGAGGACAGGGGCCACTGAAGCTTTCTTT; CDR3: CAWRTGATEAFF
size: -; V: TRBV7-2; D: -; J: TRBJ2-3; DNA: TGTGCCAGCAGCAGCACGGCCGTAGCCACAGATACGCAGTATTTT; CDR3: CASSSTAVATDTQYF
size: few; V: TRBV12-5; D: TRBD1; J: TRBJ1-4; DNA: TGTGCTAGTGGTCCCGGGACAGGACAGGGGGAAAAACTGTTTTTT; CDR3: CASGPGTGQGEKLFF
size: -; V: TRBV27; D: -; J: TRBJ1-3; DNA: TGTGCCAGCACCGCTGGGGCAGGGGCTATTTCTGGAAACACCATATATTTT; CDR3: CASTAGAGAISGNTIYF
size: -; V: TRBV10-3; D: TRBD2; J: TRBJ2-1; DNA: TGTGCCATCAGCGGACTAGACGATGAGCAGTTCTTC; CDR3: CAISGLDDEQFF
size: -; V: TRBV11-3; D: TRBD2; J: TRBJ2-5; DNA: TGTGCCAGCCGCGGGGGGGGCTCGGAGACCCAGTACTTC; CDR3: CASRGGGSETQYF
size: once; V: TRBV6-2/TRBV6-3; D: TRBD1; J: TRBJ1-4; DNA: TGTGCCAGCAGCCCCGACAGGGGGCAAAGGGAAAAACTGTTTTTT; CDR3: CASSPDRGQREKLFF
size: -; V: TRBV15; D: TRBD1; J: TRBJ1-5; DNA: TGTGCCACCAGCAGAGATAGGGACAGATACAATCAGCCCCAGCATTTT; CDR3: CATSRDRDRYNQPQHF
size: -; V: TRBV30; D: TRBD1; J: TRBJ1-3; DNA: TGTGCCTGGAGTGAACAGGGACAGGGGGCTGGAAACACCATATATTTT; CDR3: CAWSEQGQGAGNTIYF
size: -; V: TRBV4-2; D: -; J: TRBJ1-2; DNA: TGTGCCAGCAGCCAAGATTCCACGGCTAACTATGGCTACACCTTC; CDR3: CASSQDSTANYGYTF
size: once; V: TRBV19; D: -; J: TRBJ1-5; DNA: TGTGCCAGTAAAGGCTGGGCAGGGGATAGCAATCAGCCCCAGCATTTT; CDR3: CASKGWAGDSNQPQHF
size: -; V: TRBV2; D: TRBD1; J: TRBJ1-1; DNA: TGTGCCAGCAGGGAACAGGGGTGGGACACTGAAGCTTTCTTT; CDR3: CASREQGWDTEAFF
size: -; V: TRBV4-1; D: TRBD1; J: TRBJ1-4; DNA: TGCGCCAGCAGCGGGACAGCAGGTGAAAAACTGTTTTTT; CDR3: CASSGTAGEKLFF
size: -; V: TRBV5-1; D: TRBD2; J: TRBJ2-5; DNA: TGCGCCAGCAGCGCTATGGGACTAGCGGGGGAGACCCAGTACTTC; CDR3: CASSAMGLAGETQYF
size: -; V: TRBV19; D: -; J: TRBJ2-2; DNA: TGTGCCAGCTCCTTCGTCACCGGGGAGCTGTTTTTT; CDR3: CASSFVTGELFF
size: -; V: TRBV6-5; D: -; J: TRBJ1-4; DNA: TGTGCCAGCAGACAGGGATCAGAAAAACTGTTTTTT; CDR3: CASRQGSEKLFF
size: -; V: TRBV6-5; D: TRBD1; J: TRBJ1-2; DNA: TGTGCCAGCAGTCCCCACAGGGGCAGAGGCTACACCTTC; CDR3: CASSPHRGRGYTF
size: -; V: TRBV18; D: -; J: TRBJ2-3; DNA: TGTGCCAGCTCACCAGTGGGCCCCACAGATACGCAGTATTTT; CDR3: CASSPVGPTDTQYF
size: -; V: TRBV7-2; D: -; J: TRBJ1-4; DNA: TGTGCCAGCAGCTTTACTGGCTTCGGGGTAAAACTGTTTTTT; CDR3: CASSFTGFGVKLFF
size: -; V: TRBV9; D: TRBD1; J: TRBJ1-6; DNA: TGTGCCAGCAGCGTAGCGCAGGGGGCGAGTTCACCCCTCCACTTT; CDR3: CASSVAQGASSPLHF
size: -; V: TRBV28; D: -; J: TRBJ1-1; DNA: TGTGCCAGCAGTAAGGCGGAGGGTTACACTGAAGCTTTCTTT; CDR3: CASSKAEGYTEAFF
size: -; V: TRBV2; D: TRBD1; J: TRBJ1-1; DNA: TGTGCCAGCAGGGGACAGGGTACCTCGAACACTGAAGCTTTCTTT; CDR3: CASRGQGTSNTEAFF
size: -; V: TRBV18; D: -; J: TRBJ1-1; DNA: TGTGCCAGCTCACCACTAGGAGAAAGTAACACTGAAGCTTTCTTT; CDR3: CASSPLGESNTEAFF
size: -; V: TRBV4-3; D: TRBD2; J: TRBJ2-1; DNA: TGCGCCAGCAGCCAAACGCGGGAGATCAATGAGCAGTTCTTC; CDR3: CASSQTREINEQFF
size: -; V: TRBV3-1/TRBV3-2; D: -; J: TRBJ2-3; DNA: TGTGCCAGCAGCCAAGACGTGGGGGGGCTACAGGGCACAGATACGCAGTATTTT; CDR3: CASSQDVGGLQGTDTQYF
size: -; V: TRBV27; D: TRBD1; J: TRBJ1-4; DNA: TGTGCCAGCAGTCCCGGGACAGGCGAAAAACTGTTTTTT; CDR3: CASSPGTGEKLFF
size: -; V: TRBV13; D: -; J: TRBJ1-2; DNA: -; CDR3: CASSSSGSGYTF
size: -; V: TRBV5-1; D: -; J: TRBJ1-2; DNA: TGCGCCAGCAGCTTGGAGACAGCCACGCGGGGCTACACCTTC; CDR3: CASSLETATRGYTF
size: -; V: TRBV19; D: -; J: TRBJ1-1; DNA: TGTGCCAGTAGTATGAGGGTGTGGGAGGACACTGAAGCTTTCTTT; CDR3: CASSMRVWEDTEAFF
size: once; V: TRBV25-1; D: TRBD1; J: TRBJ1-4; DNA: TGTGCCAGCACCGCGACAGGGGGTGTTGAAAAACTGTTTTTT; CDR3: CASTATGGVEKLFF
size: few; V: TRBV19; D: TRBD1; J: TRBJ1-5; DNA: TGTGCCAGTATTGTGTCCGGGACAGGGATTCAACAGCCCCAGCATTTT; CDR3: CASIVSGTGIQQPQHF